The 22 T cell receptor beta chains given below trace back to one sample, sequenced in a study of OX40 agonist ivuxolimab in advanced cancers. The repertoire was sequenced with immunoSEQ multiplex PCR; TCRdb's copy has only in-frame clones and lacks some. The sample carries over 90,000 clones, approximately 93% recorded once. The sample in question was CD4+ or CD8+ T cells sorted from blood, obtained in a trial of the OX40 agonist ivuxolimab. All receptors come from an adult with an advanced solid tumor such as melanoma, head and neck, liver or kidney cancer.

CDR3 sequence: CASGTRPLSYEQYF. In DNA form, the CDR3 reads TGTGCTAGTGGTACCCGACCCCTCAGCTACGAGCAGTACTTC. The genes are TRBV12-5 and TRBJ2-7; D is undetermined. V lost 5 bases to trimming and J lost 3 bases, with 14 bases between them. This CDR3 has 14 residues. Germline V lookup: CDR1 LGHNT, CDR2 FRNRAP.

The DNA for the CDR3 is TGCGCCAGCAGCCAAAATCTTCCCGGGACAGGGGGTCCCGGGGAGCTGTTTTTT. As protein: CASSQNLPGTGGPGELFF. This chain joins TRBV4-3 and TRBJ2-2, with TRBD1 identical over 11 bases. CDR3 length equals 18 residues. V was pared by 2 bases and J by 6 bases, with 11 bases of the junction left unmatched. Germline CDR1 reads LGHNA; CDR2 reads YSLEER.

The V call is TRBV5-1, the J call TRBJ2-3; D is ambiguous. In germline, CDR1 is SGHRS, CDR2 YFSETQ. Trimming removed 0 bases from V and 4 bases from J, with 9 bases in between. This CDR3 has 14 residues. Here the CDR3 reads CASSLAPPADTQYF. The CDR3 nucleotides are TGCGCCAGCAGCTTGGCCCCACCCGCAGATACGCAGTATTTT.

The V and J genes are TRBV21-1 and TRBJ1-2; the D segment call TRBD1 is taken from the table without a DNA check. TRBV21-1 is termed a pseudogene. This CDR3 region has 14 residues. The CDR3: CASSKVEGDYGYTF. CDR3 in DNA: TGTGCCAGCAGCAAAGTCGAGGGGGACTATGGCTACACCTTC.

CDR3 protein: CASSLVGGTTSEQYF. CDR3 nucleotides: TGCGCCAGCAGCTTGGTGGGCGGCACCACCTCGGAGCAGTACTTC. This rearrangement joins TRBV5-1 to TRBJ2-7; D is undetermined. Per the germline V gene, CDR1 is SGHRS and CDR2 is YFSETQ. The CDR3 has 15 amino acids. V was cut by 0 bases and J by 7 bases, with 17 bases left in between. Based on the CDR3 plus reference TRBV5-1 and TRBJ2-7, the full variable domain is KAGVTQTPRYLIKTRGQQVTLSCSPISGHRSVSWYQQTPGQGLQFLFEYFSETQRNKGNFPGRFSGRQFSNSRSEMNVSTLELGDSALYLCASSLVGGTTSEQYFGPGTRLTVT.

The V call is TRBV5-5, the J call TRBJ1-2; TRBD1 matches 8 bases. The CDR3 runs to 13 residues. Germline lookup yields CDR1 SGHKS and CDR2 YYEKEE (reference sequence). V lost 0 bases and J lost 7; bases outside the gene matches: 2. As DNA, the CDR3 is TGTGCCAGCAGCTTGGAGACAGGGGCTGGCTACACCTTC. This encodes CASSLETGAGYTF.

The chain recombines TRBV10-3 with TRBJ1-2; 7 bases match TRBD1. CDR1 is ENHRY, CDR2 SYGVKD, per germline. This CDR3 region has 16 residues. The V and J ends lost 4 bases and 4 bases, in that order; junction bases with no gene match: 12. As DNA, the CDR3 is TGTGCCATCAGTGGTTTACAGGGGCCAGGGCCCTATGGCTACACCTTC. Translating it yields CAISGLQGPGPYGYTF.

This clone is a singleton in its sample. J is TRBJ2-1 and V is TRBV10-3; possibly TRBD1 or TRBD2 for D (6 bases each). Looked up from germline, CDR1 is ENHRY and CDR2 is SYGVKD. The CDR3 is 15 residues long. V was trimmed by 6 bases and J by 6 bases, leaving 18 bases between them. CDR3 in DNA: TGTGCCATCAGGAACTGGGACAAGGAGGGCAATGAGCAGTTCTTC. This translates into CAIRNWDKEGNEQFF.

V is TRBV29-1 and J is TRBJ2-4, with D unresolved. The length of the CDR3 is 15 residues. The ends were cut back, 4 bases at V and 0 bases at J, with 13 bases in the middle. Germline CDR1 is SQVTM and CDR2 is ANQGSEA. The DNA for the CDR3 is TGCAGCGTTGGTTTGGGTAATCGAGCCAAAAACATTCAGTACTTC. Protein product: CSVGLGNRAKNIQYF.

The chain uses TRBV19 and TRBJ2-3, with D possibly being TRBD2 (6 bases). The CDR3 extends over 13 amino acids. Trimming stripped 6 bases from V and 5 bases from J, with 12 bases between. CDR1 and CDR2 (germline): LNHDA, SQIVND (reference sequence). CDR3 region: CASRTLGGDTQYF. DNA of the CDR3: TGTGCCAGTAGAACACTGGGGGGAGATACGCAGTATTTT.

The V gene is TRBV5-4, the J gene TRBJ1-2; 11 positions match TRBD1. This CDR3 has 15 residues. With 3 bases clipped from V and 8 bases from J, the junction kept 9 bases outside the gene matches. Germline V lookup: CDR1 SGHNT, CDR2 YYREEE (reference sequence). This chain's CDR3 is CASSWAGQGAWGYTF. CDR3 sequence (DNA): TGTGCCAGCAGCTGGGCTGGACAGGGGGCATGGGGCTACACCTTC.

V and J are TRBV19 and TRBJ1-2, with D unresolved. Germline CDR1 is LNHDA and CDR2 is SQIVND (reference sequence). The CDR3 has 15 residues. The V gene lost 5 bases and the J gene lost 3 bases, with 16 bases spanning the gap. The CDR3 DNA is TGTGCCAGTAGTCAAACGATAGCGCTCTACTATGGCTACACCTTC. Translating gives CASSQTIALYYGYTF.

The J gene is TRBJ2-4, the V gene TRBV6-5; the D gene is possibly TRBD1 (5 bases). This CDR3 is built from 14 residues. Trimming left V 6 bases short and J 0 bases short, with 9 bases between. The germline V gene has CDR1 MNHEY and CDR2 SVGAGI. CDR3 sequence: CASRQALAKNIQYF. The CDR3 DNA sequence: TGTGCCAGCAGACAGGCTCTAGCCAAAAACATTCAGTACTTC.

CDR3 nucleotides: TGTGCCAGCAGCCCAACCGGGAGAACCTACGAGCAGTACTTC. Translating gives CASSPTGRTYEQYF. The chain carries TRBV5-8 and TRBJ2-7, with a possible D match to TRBD2 (6 bases). The CDR3 has 14 amino acids. V gave up 4 bases and J gave up 2 bases, with 13 bases separating them. Germline loops: CDR1 SGHTS, CDR2 YDEGEE.

The chain has TRBV7-2 and TRBJ1-2; no firm D call. There are 16 residues in the CDR3. The ends were cut back, 1 base at V and 2 bases at J, with 14 bases in the middle. From germline, CDR1 is SGHTA and CDR2 FQGNSA. The CDR3, as DNA: TGTGCCAGCAGCTTAGAATCGGGCAGAGTAAACTATGGCTACACCTTC. This sequence encodes CASSLESGRVNYGYTF.

The gene calls are TRBV29-1 and TRBJ1-1; unclear D gene. Germline V gene lookup returns CDR1 SQVTM and CDR2 ANQGSEA. This CDR3 region has 13 residues. With 4 bases removed from V and 1 base from J, the gap between germline ends came to 10 bases. CDR3 sequence: CSVGGYSNTEAFF. CDR3 nucleotides: TGCAGCGTTGGTGGGTACTCGAACACTGAAGCTTTCTTT.

V and J are TRBV4-3 and TRBJ1-5, with no clear D. The V gene lost 5 bases and the J gene lost 0 bases, with 11 bases spanning the gap. Germline CDR1 reads LGHNA; CDR2 reads YSLEER. The length of the CDR3 is 15 residues. For the CDR3, the DNA is TGCGCCAGCAGCAACCGGGTGGATAGCAATCAGCCCCAGCATTTT. Protein product: CASSNRVDSNQPQHF.

The rearrangement uses TRBV5-5 and TRBJ2-5, with D tentatively TRBD1 (5 bases). Germline-derived CDR1 and CDR2 are SGHKS and YYEKEE (reference sequence). V was pared by 1 base and J by 3 bases, with 10 bases between. This CDR3 contains 14 residues. The CDR3 DNA is TGTGCCAGCAGCTTGAGGCAGGGCGAAGAGACCCAGTACTTC. Amino acids: CASSLRQGEETQYF. Filled out from reference TRBV5-5 and TRBJ2-5, the complete variable domain reads DAGVTQSPTHLIKTRGQQVTLRCSPISGHKSVSWYQQVLGQGPQFIFQYYEKEERGRGNFPDRFSARQFPNYSSELNVNALLLGDSALYLCASSLRQGEETQYFGPGTRLLVL.

The chain is built from TRBV6-4 and TRBJ1-5, with no clear D. The germline V gene encodes CDR1 MRHNA and CDR2 SNTAGT. The CDR3 is 13 amino acids. V was cut by 4 bases and J by 4 bases, with 8 bases left in between. In DNA form, the CDR3 reads TGTGCCAGCAGTGGCGGGGTAAATCAGCCCCAGCATTTT. Protein product: CASSGGVNQPQHF.

There are a few counts of this clone. This sequence joins TRBV27 and TRBJ1-5, with TRBD1 identical over 7 bases. V gave up 5 bases and J gave up 5 bases; unmatched junction bases: 9. This CDR3 has 15 residues. Germline V gene sequence: CDR1 MNHEY, CDR2 SMNVEV (reference sequence). The CDR3, as DNA: TGTGCCAGCAGTCCCGTGACAGGGAACGATCAGCCCCAGCATTTT. As protein: CASSPVTGNDQPQHF.

This rearrangement joins TRBV6-1 to TRBJ1-2, with 11 bases lining up with TRBD1. Germline CDR1 is MNHNS and CDR2 is SASEGT. CDR3 length equals 19 residues. V trimming: 4 bases; J trimming: 4 bases; junction bases outside the gene matches: 17. The CDR3 sequence: CASSAPSHPRTGGVYGYTF. For the CDR3, the DNA is TGTGCCAGCAGTGCCCCCTCCCATCCCCGGACAGGGGGCGTCTATGGCTACACCTTC.

The chain employs TRBV7-3 and TRBJ2-1; either TRBD1 or TRBD2 may supply D (5 bases each). V gave up 8 bases and J gave up 6 bases, with 11 bases separating them. The CDR3 runs 12 residues. Germline V gives CDR1 SGHTA, CDR2 FQGTGA. Written as DNA, the CDR3 is TGTGCCAGCCGGGGTAGGGGCAATGAGCAGTTCTTC. Its protein is CASRGRGNEQFF.